Below, 11 T cell receptor beta chains from the same sample are listed, as sequenced in a study of graft-versus-host responses after intestinal transplantation. Using immunoSEQ multiplex PCR, the repertoire was profiled, and TCRdb retains in-frame clones only, with some absent. The table shows about 11,000 clones, with around 32% occurring only once. Sequences were derived from alloreactive CD4+ T cells from a mixed lymphocyte reaction culture, sampled before transplantation. Specified subset: CFSE-low proliferating T cells sorted from roughly 6-day pre-transplant mixed lymphocyte reaction (GvH or HvG direction). The receptor source for this set is a human patient who was an organ donor for intestinal transplantation.

This clone was counted only a few times. The rearrangement joins TRBV2 to TRBJ2-7; 7 positions match TRBD1. Trimming cost V 10 bases and J 3 bases; bases outside gene matches: 3. Germline V gives CDR1 SNHLY, CDR2 FYNNEI. This CDR3 is 11 amino acids long. The CDR3 sequence is CATGQYYEQYF. The DNA of the CDR3 is TGTGCCACGGGACAGTACTACGAGCAGTACTTC. The complete variable domain, with remaining parts taken from reference TRBV2 and TRBJ2-7, reads EPEVTQTPSHQVTQMGQEVILRCVPISNHLYFYWYRQILGQKVEFLVSFYNNEISEKSEIFDDQFSVERPDGSNFTLKIRSTKLEDSAMYFCATGQYYEQYFGPGTRLTVT.

This chain uses TRBV7-9 with TRBJ1-1; D not certain. V was trimmed by 8 bases and J by 1 base, leaving 14 bases between them. Germline V gene lookup returns CDR1 SEHNR and CDR2 FQNEAQ (reference sequence). This CDR3 is 14 amino acids long. DNA of the CDR3: TGTGCCAGCGCTAAGCACGGGTCGAACACTGAAGCTTTCTTT. It translates to CASAKHGSNTEAFF.

There are a few counts of this clone. The chain links TRBV18 to TRBJ1-6, with TRBD1 identical over 7 bases. The CDR3 is 16 residues long. V trimming: 1 base; J trimming: 4 bases; junction bases outside the gene matches: 4. Per the germline V gene, CDR1 is KGHSH and CDR2 is LQKENI. The CDR3 coding sequence is TGTGCCAGCTCACCACTCAGGGGGATTTATAATTCACCCCTCCACTTT. Its protein is CASSPLRGIYNSPLHF.

Sample share makes this clone medium-sized (0.01 to 0.1%). The V call is TRBV19, the J call TRBJ1-5; D is perhaps TRBD1 (6 bases). The ends were cut back, 0 bases at V and 15 bases at J, with 12 bases in the middle. Germline values: CDR1 LNHDA, CDR2 SQIVND (reference sequence). This CDR3 has 12 residues. The CDR3 protein is CASSIEGALRHF. In nucleotides, the CDR3 is TGTGCCAGTAGTATAGAGGGGGCCCTCCGGCATTTT.

The chain links TRBV7-9 to TRBJ2-3; D gene unclear. The V gene lost 1 base and the J gene lost 5 bases, with 7 bases spanning the gap. Germline CDR1 SEHNR, CDR2 FQNEAQ (reference sequence). This CDR3 has 13 amino acids. The CDR3 nucleotides read TGTGCCAGCAGCTTAGATGGCAGAGATACGCAGTATTTT. Its protein product is CASSLDGRDTQYF.

With regard to this clone: Mismatch with germline at one junction end may stem from a read error. The chain carries TRBV19 and TRBJ2-7, with TRBD1 identical over 8 bases. Looked up from germline, CDR1 is LNHDA and CDR2 is SQIVND (reference sequence). CDR3 length: 14 residues. The CDR3 spells CTSSETGVDYEQYF. CDR3 nucleotides: TGTACCAGTAGCGAGACAGGGGTGGACTACGAGCAGTACTTC.

The V and J genes are TRBV5-4 and TRBJ2-1; 8 bases fit TRBD2. The CDR3 is 13 residues long. Germline loops: CDR1 SGHNT, CDR2 YYREEE (reference sequence). Germline trimming cut 2 bases from V and 10 bases from J; bases unmatched to any gene: 5. The CDR3 sequence: CASSFPGLVEQFF. In nucleotides, the CDR3 is TGTGCCAGCAGCTTTCCGGGACTAGTCGAGCAGTTCTTC.

This clone is deemed medium-sized. The chain combines TRBV6-6 with TRBJ1-5; TRBD1 agrees at 7 bases. CDR1 MNHNY and CDR2 SVGAGI come from the germline V gene (reference sequence). The CDR3 totals 16 residues. V lost 8 bases, J lost 0 bases, and 10 bases stayed unmatched. The CDR3 here is CASLGTDLYSNQPQHF. DNA of the CDR3: TGTGCCAGCTTAGGGACAGACTTATATAGCAATCAGCCCCAGCATTTT.

V usage is TRBV27 and J usage is TRBJ2-1, with 9 bases lining up with TRBD1. Germline V gives CDR1 MNHEY, CDR2 SMNVEV (reference sequence). V lost 7 bases to trimming and J lost 2 bases; unmatched junction nucleotides: 6. This CDR3 spans 15 amino acids. CDR3 DNA sequence: TGTGCCAGCATTCTAACAGGGGGCGCCTACAATGAGCAGTTCTTC. Its translation: CASILTGGAYNEQFF.

This clone has only one observation. This rearrangement joins TRBV5-1 to TRBJ2-7; D is possibly TRBD2 (6 bases). V was clipped by 2 bases and J by 0 bases, with 15 bases between them. The CDR3 spans 16 residues. Germline V gives CDR1 SGHRS, CDR2 YFSETQ. The CDR3 is CASSFSWDSLSYEQYF. The CDR3 DNA reads as TGCGCCAGCAGCTTTTCATGGGACTCACTCTCCTACGAGCAGTACTTC.

The rearrangement uses TRBV11-2 and TRBJ1-1, with 8 bases that match TRBD1. Germline V gene data show CDR1 as SGHAT and CDR2 as FQNNGV. V dropped 5 bases and J dropped 5; count of bases not matched to a gene: 7. The CDR3 is made up of 14 amino acids. The CDR3 loop reads CASSQDRGRTEAFF. CDR3 sequence (DNA): TGTGCCAGCAGCCAAGACAGGGGACGGACTGAAGCTTTCTTT.